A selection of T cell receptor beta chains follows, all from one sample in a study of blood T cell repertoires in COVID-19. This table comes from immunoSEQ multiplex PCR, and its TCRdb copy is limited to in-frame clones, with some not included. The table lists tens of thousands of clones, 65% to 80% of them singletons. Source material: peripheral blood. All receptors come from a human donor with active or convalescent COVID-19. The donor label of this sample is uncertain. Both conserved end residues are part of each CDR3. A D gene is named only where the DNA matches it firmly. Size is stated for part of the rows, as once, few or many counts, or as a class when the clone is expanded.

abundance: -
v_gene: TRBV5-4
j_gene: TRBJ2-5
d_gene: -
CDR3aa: CASSLVLQETQYF
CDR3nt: TGTGCCAGCAGCCTCGTATTACAAGAGACCCAGTACTTC

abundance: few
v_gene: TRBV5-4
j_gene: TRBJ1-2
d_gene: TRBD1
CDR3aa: CASSTPMTGAVYGYTF
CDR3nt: TGTGCCAGCAGCACCCCGATGACAGGGGCCGTCTATGGCTACACCTTC

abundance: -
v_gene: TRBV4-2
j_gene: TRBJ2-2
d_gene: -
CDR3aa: CASSQETVNTGELFF
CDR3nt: TGTGCCAGCAGCCAAGAGACAGTTAACACCGGGGAGCTGTTTTTT

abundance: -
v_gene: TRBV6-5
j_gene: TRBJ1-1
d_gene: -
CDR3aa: CASSWGRGTEAFF
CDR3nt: TGTGCCAGCTCCTGGGGGAGGGGGACTGAAGCTTTCTTT

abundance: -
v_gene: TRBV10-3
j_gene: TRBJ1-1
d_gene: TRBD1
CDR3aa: CAITTGSTEAFF
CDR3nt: TGTGCCATCACGACAGGGTCCACTGAAGCTTTCTTT

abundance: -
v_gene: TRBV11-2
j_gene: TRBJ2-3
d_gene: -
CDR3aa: CASSLVRSDTQYF
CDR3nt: TGTGCCAGCAGCTTAGTCAGATCAGATACGCAGTATTTT

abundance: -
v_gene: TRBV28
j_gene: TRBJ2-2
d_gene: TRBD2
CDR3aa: CASSGTTTTGELFF
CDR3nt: TGTGCCAGCAGTGGGACTACAACCACCGGGGAGCTGTTTTTT

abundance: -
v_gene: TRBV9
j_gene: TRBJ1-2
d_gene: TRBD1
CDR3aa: CASSETGGSNYGYTF
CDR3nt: TGTGCCAGCAGCGAGACAGGGGGCTCTAACTATGGCTACACCTTC

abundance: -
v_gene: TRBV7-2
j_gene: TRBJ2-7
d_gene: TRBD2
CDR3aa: CASSPYSGRGSYEQYF
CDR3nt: TGTGCCAGCAGCCCTTACAGCGGGAGAGGATCCTACGAGCAGTACTTC

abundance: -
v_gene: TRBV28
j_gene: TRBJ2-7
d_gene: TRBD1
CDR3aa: CASSSGQGAEDF
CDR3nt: TGTGCCAGCAGTTCTGGACAGGGGGCAGAGGACTTC

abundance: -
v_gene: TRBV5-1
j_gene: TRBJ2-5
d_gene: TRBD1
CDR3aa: CASSPQGALQETQYF
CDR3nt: TGCGCCAGCAGCCCTCAGGGGGCTCTGCAAGAGACCCAGTACTTC

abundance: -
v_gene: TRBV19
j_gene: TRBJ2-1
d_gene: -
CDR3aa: CASSRETAQSYNEQFF
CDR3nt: TGTGCCAGTAGTAGAGAGACAGCCCAGTCTTACAATGAGCAGTTCTTC

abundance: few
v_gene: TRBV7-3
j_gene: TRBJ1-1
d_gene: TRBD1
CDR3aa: CASSAQGETEAFF
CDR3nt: TGTGCCAGCAGCGCACAGGGGGAAACTGAAGCTTTCTTT

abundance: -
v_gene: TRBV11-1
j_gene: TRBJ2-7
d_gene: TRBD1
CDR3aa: CASSLYRGRAYEQYF
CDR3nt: TGTGCCAGCAGCCTCTACAGGGGACGGGCCTACGAGCAGTACTTC

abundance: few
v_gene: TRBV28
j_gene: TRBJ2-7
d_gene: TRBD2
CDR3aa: CASSFPLRVAGTYEQYF
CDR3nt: TGTGCCAGCAGTTTCCCCCTCAGGGTAGCGGGGACCTACGAGCAGTACTTC

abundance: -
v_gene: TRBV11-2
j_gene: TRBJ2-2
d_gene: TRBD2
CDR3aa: CASSLVAQREIGTGELFF
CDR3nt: TGTGCCAGCAGCTTAGTGGCCCAGCGGGAGATCGGCACCGGGGAGCTGTTTTTT

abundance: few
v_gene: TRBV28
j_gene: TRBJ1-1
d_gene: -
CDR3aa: CAGVPATGIHTEAFF
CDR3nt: TGTGCCGGTGTCCCTGCAACAGGGATCCACACTGAAGCTTTCTTT

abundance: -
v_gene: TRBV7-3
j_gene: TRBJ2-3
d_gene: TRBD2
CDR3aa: CASRRTSGLTDTQYF
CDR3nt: TGTGCCAGCAGGCGGACTAGCGGCCTCACAGATACGCAGTATTTT

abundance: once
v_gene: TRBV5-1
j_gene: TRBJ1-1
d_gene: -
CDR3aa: CASSPGDSTYRNTEAFF
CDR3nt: TGCGCCAGCAGCCCAGGAGACAGCACCTATAGGAACACTGAAGCTTTCTTT

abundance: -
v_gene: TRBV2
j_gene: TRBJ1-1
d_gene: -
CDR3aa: CASTQTENTEAFF
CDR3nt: TGTGCCAGCACCCAGACAGAGAACACTGAAGCTTTCTTT

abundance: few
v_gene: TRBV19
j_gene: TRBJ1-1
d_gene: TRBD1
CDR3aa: CASSDRETEAFF
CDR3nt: TGTGCCAGTAGTGACAGGGAGACTGAAGCTTTCTTT

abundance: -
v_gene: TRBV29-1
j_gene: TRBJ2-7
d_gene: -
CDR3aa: CSVEVSYGGEQYF
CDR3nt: TGCAGCGTTGAAGTCTCCTACGGGGGCGAGCAGTACTTC

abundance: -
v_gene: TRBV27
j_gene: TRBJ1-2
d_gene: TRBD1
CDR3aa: CASSLSGTGSFGYTF
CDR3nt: TGTGCCAGCAGTTTATCGGGGACAGGGAGCTTTGGCTACACCTTC

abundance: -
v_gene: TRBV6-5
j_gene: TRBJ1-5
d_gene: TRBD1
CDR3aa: CASSYDRGSQPQHF
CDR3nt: TGTGCCAGCAGTTACGACAGGGGAAGTCAGCCCCAGCATTTT

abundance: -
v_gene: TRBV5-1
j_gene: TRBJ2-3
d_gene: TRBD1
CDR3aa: CASSSTGGRTDTQYF
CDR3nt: TGCGCCAGCAGCTCGACAGGGGGACGCACAGATACGCAGTATTTT

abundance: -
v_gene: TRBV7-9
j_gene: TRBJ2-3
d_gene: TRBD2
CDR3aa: CASSWGLAGVLTQYF
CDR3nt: TGTGCCAGCAGCTGGGGACTAGCGGGAGTACTTACGCAGTATTTT

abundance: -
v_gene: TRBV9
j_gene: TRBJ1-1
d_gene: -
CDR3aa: CASSSAPVWTEAFF
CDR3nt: TGTGCCAGCAGCTCCGCCCCGGTGTGGACTGAAGCTTTCTTT

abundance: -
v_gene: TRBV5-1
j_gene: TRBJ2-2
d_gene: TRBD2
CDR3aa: CASNWVSGPNTGELFF
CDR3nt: TGCGCCAGCAACTGGGTTAGCGGGCCGAACACCGGGGAGCTGTTTTTT

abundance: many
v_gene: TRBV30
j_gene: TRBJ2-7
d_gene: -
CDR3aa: CAWSIAGEQYF
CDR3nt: TGTGCCTGGAGTATCGCCGGCGAGCAGTACTTC

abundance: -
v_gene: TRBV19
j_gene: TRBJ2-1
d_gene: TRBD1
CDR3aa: CASIPGQGFNEQFF
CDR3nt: TGTGCCAGTATTCCGGGACAGGGATTTAATGAGCAGTTCTTC

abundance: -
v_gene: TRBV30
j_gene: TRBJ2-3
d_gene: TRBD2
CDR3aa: CAWSIGTSGSDTQYF
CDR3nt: TGTGCCTGGAGTATAGGGACTAGCGGGTCTGATACGCAGTATTTT

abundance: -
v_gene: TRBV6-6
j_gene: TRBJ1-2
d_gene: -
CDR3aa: CASSQGDYGYTF
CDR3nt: TGTGCCAGCAGCCAGGGCGACTATGGCTACACCTTC

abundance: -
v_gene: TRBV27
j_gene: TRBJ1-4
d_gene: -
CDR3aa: CASRLEYPNEKLFF
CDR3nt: TGTGCCAGCAGACTCGAGTACCCTAATGAAAAACTGTTTTTT

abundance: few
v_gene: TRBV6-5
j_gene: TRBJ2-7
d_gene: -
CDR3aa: CASSRDMAPREQYF
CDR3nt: TGTGCCAGCAGTCGGGACATGGCCCCGCGCGAGCAGTACTTC

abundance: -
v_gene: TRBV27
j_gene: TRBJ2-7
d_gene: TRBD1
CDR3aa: CASSLSRTGYYEQYF
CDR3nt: TGTGCCAGCAGTTTATCCAGGACAGGGTACTACGAACAGTACTTC

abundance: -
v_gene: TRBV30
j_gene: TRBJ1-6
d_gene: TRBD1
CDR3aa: CAWGPGTGPASPLHF
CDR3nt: TGTGCCTGGGGCCCCGGGACAGGACCAGCTTCACCCCTCCACTTT

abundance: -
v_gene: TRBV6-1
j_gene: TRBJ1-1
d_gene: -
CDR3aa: CASSGFLSTEAFF
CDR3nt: TGTGCCAGCAGTGGATTCCTTAGCACTGAAGCTTTCTTT

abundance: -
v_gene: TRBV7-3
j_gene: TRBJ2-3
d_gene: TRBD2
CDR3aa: CASSSGRARTDTQYF
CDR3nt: TGTGCCAGCTCTAGCGGGAGGGCCCGCACAGATACGCAGTATTTT

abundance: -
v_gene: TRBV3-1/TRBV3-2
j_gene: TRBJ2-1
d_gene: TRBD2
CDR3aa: CASSPRPLAAPGEQFF
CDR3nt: TGTGCCAGCAGCCCGCGCCCGCTAGCGGCCCCAGGAGAGCAGTTCTTC

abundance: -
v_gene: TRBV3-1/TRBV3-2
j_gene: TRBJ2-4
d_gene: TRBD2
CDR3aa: CASSHGTSGKGAKNIQYF
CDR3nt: TGTGCCAGCAGCCACGGGACTAGCGGGAAAGGAGCCAAAAACATTCAGTACTTC

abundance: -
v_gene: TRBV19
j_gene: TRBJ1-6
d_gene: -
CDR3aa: CASKAVAAGTVYSPLHF
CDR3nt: TGTGCTAGTAAGGCAGTGGCAGCAGGAACAGTTTATTCACCCCTCCACTTT

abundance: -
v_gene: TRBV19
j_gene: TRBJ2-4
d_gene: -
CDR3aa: CASQGAKNIQYF
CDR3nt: TGTGCCAGCCAGGGGGCCAAAAACATTCAGTACTTC

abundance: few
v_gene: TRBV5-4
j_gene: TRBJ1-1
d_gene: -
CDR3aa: CAFTVGGGDTEAFF
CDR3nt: TGTGCCTTCACCGTAGGGGGTGGGGACACTGAAGCTTTCTTT

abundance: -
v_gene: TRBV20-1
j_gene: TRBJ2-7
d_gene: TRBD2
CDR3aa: CSASPAGGPIF
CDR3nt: TGCAGTGCTAGCCCAGCGGGGGGCCCTATCTTC

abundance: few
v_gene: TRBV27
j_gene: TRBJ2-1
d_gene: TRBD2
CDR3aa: CASSLSRGLEGNEQFF
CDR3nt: TGTGCCAGCAGTTTATCGAGGGGACTAGAAGGGAATGAGCAGTTCTTC

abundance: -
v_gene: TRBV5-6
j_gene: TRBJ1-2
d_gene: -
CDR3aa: CASSLFSGGGYGYTF
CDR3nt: TGTGCCAGCAGCTTGTTTTCGGGAGGGGGCTATGGCTACACCTTC

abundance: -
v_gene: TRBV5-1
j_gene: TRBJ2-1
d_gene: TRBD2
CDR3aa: CASSLVVSGRGGNEQFF
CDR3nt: TGCGCCAGCAGCTTGGTTGTTAGCGGGAGGGGAGGGAATGAGCAGTTCTTC

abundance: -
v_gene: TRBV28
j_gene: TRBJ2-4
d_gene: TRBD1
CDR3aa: CASSMWDREDQNIQYF
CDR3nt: TGTGCCAGCAGCATGTGGGACAGGGAGGATCAAAACATTCAGTACTTC

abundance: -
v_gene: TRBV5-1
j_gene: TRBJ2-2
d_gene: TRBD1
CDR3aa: CASSVRTGAGELFF
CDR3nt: TGCGCCAGCAGCGTCCGGACAGGGGCCGGGGAGCTGTTTTTT

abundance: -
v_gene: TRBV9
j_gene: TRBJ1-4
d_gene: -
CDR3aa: CASSVARTGTEKLFF
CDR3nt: TGTGCCAGCAGCGTAGCCCGGACTGGCACTGAAAAACTGTTTTTT

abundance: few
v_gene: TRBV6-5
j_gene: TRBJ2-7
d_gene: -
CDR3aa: CASSPTGIYEQYF
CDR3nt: TGTGCCAGCAGTCCTACAGGAATCTACGAGCAGTACTTC

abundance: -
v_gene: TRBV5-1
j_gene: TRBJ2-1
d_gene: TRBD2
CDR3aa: CASSRTSGPTYNEQFF
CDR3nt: TGCGCCAGCAGCCGGACTAGCGGTCCTACCTACAATGAGCAGTTCTTC

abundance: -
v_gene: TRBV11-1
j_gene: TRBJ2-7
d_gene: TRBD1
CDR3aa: CASSSGQGVYYEQYF
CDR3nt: TGTGCCAGCAGCTCGGGACAGGGGGTTTACTACGAGCAGTACTTC

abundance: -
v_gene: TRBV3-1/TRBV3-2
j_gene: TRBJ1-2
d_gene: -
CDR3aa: CASSRGGAQSGGYTF
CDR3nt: TGTGCCAGCAGCCGGGGCGGAGCCCAATCGGGCGGCTACACCTTC

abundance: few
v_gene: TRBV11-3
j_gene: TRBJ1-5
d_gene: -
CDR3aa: CASSLEGPGQPQHF
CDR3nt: TGTGCCAGCAGCTTAGAAGGGCCAGGGCAGCCCCAGCATTTT